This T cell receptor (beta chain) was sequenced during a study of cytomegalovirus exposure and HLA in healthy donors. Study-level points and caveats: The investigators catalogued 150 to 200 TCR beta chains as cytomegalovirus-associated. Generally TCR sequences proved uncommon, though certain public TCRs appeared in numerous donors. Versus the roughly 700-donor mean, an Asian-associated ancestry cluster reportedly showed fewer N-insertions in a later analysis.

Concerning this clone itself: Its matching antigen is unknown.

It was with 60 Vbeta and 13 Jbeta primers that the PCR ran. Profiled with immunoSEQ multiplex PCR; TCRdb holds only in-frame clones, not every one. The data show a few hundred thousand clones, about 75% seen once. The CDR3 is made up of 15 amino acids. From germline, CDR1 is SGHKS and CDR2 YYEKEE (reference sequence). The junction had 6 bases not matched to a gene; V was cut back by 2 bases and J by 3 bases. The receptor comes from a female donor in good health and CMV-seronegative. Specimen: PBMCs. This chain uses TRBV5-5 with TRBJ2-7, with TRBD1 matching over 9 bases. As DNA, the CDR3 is TGTGCCAGCAGCTTTCTGGGGACAGGGATCTACGAGCAGTACTTC. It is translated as CASSFLGTGIYEQYF. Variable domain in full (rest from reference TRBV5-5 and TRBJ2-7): DAGVTQSPTHLIKTRGQQVTLRCSPISGHKSVSWYQQVLGQGPQFIFQYYEKEERGRGNFPDRFSARQFPNYSSELNVNALLLGDSALYLCASSFLGTGIYEQYFGPGTRLTVT.